The rows below give T cell receptor beta chains drawn from one sample of a study of long-term antiretroviral therapy in people with HIV. Here immunoSEQ multiplex PCR was the method, and the copy in TCRdb shows in-frame clones only, minus some. The sample contains 35,000 to 40,000 clones, approximately 79% of which appear only once. The sequencing used unsorted PBMCs, collected 1.5 years after starting antiretroviral therapy. These receptors all come from a man aged 18-30 years with HIV. The CDR3 runs from the conserved cysteine through the conserved F or W. D genes are given only for firm matches. Size is stated for part of the rows, as once, few or many counts, or as a class when the clone is expanded.

j_call clone_size d_call v_call cdr3_nt cdr3_aa
TRBJ2-7 NA NA TRBV28 TGTGCCAGCAGTTTAACCGGCGGAGACGAGCAGTACTTC CASSLTGGDEQYF
TRBJ2-7 NA TRBD2 TRBV7-2 TGTGCCAGCAGCCCGGGAGGAGTAGCGCGCTACGAGCAGTACTTC CASSPGGVARYEQYF
TRBJ1-5 NA NA TRBV19 TGTGCCAGTAGTATCCGGGACTTTAATCAGCCCCAGCATTTT CASSIRDFNQPQHF
TRBJ1-5 NA TRBD1 TRBV19 TGTGCCAGTAGTATAGACAGGGGGGGGCTATTTAGCAATCAGCCCCAGCATTTT CASSIDRGGLFSNQPQHF
TRBJ1-2 NA NA TRBV19 TGTGCCAGTAGTACCCTACAGAATCGGGGCTACACCTTC CASSTLQNRGYTF
TRBJ1-1 NA NA TRBV7-9 TGTGCCAGCAGCTTAGTTTTACAGGGTGTATTCGGTCGGACTGAAGCTTTCTTT CASSLVLQGVFGRTEAFF
TRBJ1-3 NA TRBD1 TRBV28 TGTGCCAGCAGTTTGCGGGGGAGGGGGCAGGCTGGAAACACCATATATTTT CASSLRGRGQAGNTIYF
TRBJ2-1 NA NA TRBV7-3 TGTGCCAGCAGCTTAAACGGCAATGAGCAGTTCTTC CASSLNGNEQFF
TRBJ1-1 once TRBD1 TRBV13 TGTGCCAGCAGCTGGAGGACAGGGAACACTGAAGCTTTCTTT CASSWRTGNTEAFF
TRBJ2-7 few NA TRBV2 TGTGCCAGCAGTGAGCGCGCGACGAGTAGCGGCTACGAGCAGTACTTC CASSERATSSGYEQYF
TRBJ1-1 NA NA TRBV29-1 TGCAGCGCAGGGCAGAACACTGAAGCTTTCTTT CSAGQNTEAFF
TRBJ2-7 NA TRBD2 TRBV18 TGTGCCAGCTCGCCGGGACTAGCGGGAACGATGGGCGAGCAGTACTTC CASSPGLAGTMGEQYF
TRBJ2-2 NA NA TRBV18 TGTGCCAGCTCACCAGAAGTAAGCGGGGAGCTGTTTTTT CASSPEVSGELFF
TRBJ2-7 once NA TRBV27 TGTGCCAGCCTACTACCGGGGCTCCCGAGCTCCTACGAGCAGTACTTC CASLLPGLPSSYEQYF
TRBJ2-7 NA NA TRBV11-2 TGTGCCAGCAGCCCTCAGGGGGCGGGGGGGAGCTACGAGCAGTACTTC CASSPQGAGGSYEQYF
TRBJ2-7 few TRBD2 TRBV7-9 TGTGCCAGCAGTTGGGGACTAGCGGGAGTCGGCAACGAGCAGTACTTC CASSWGLAGVGNEQYF
TRBJ2-7 NA NA TRBV5-6 TGTGCCAGCAGCTTTTCCTACGAGCAGTACTTC CASSFSYEQYF
TRBJ2-7 NA NA TRBV11-2 TGTGCCAGCAGCTCCTACAGGGAGGGTGAGGCCTTC CASSSYREGEAF
TRBJ1-4 NA NA TRBV6-5 TGTGCCAGCAGACAAACAACTAATGAAAAACTGTTTTTT CASRQTTNEKLFF
TRBJ2-7 few TRBD2 TRBV7-6 TGTGCCAGCAGCTTAGAGGGGGCGACTAGCGGGAGGATCTACGAGCAGTACTTC CASSLEGATSGRIYEQYF
TRBJ2-1 few NA TRBV21-1 TGTGCCAAGGGTTGTACTAGCGGAGACAATGAGCAGTTCTTC CAKGCTSGDNEQFF
TRBJ2-7 NA NA TRBV5-1 TGCGCCAGCAGCTTTGGAGGAACCTACGAGCAGTACTTC CASSFGGTYEQYF
TRBJ2-2 few NA TRBV5-4 TGTGCCAGCAGCTTGGAAGGAGGCCTCAACACCGGGGAGCTGTTTTTT CASSLEGGLNTGELFF
TRBJ2-5 NA TRBD1 TRBV11-2 TGTGCCAGCAGCAAACCGGGACAGGTTGTTGAGACCCAGTACTTC CASSKPGQVVETQYF
TRBJ2-7 NA TRBD1 TRBV28 TGTGCCAGCTTGACTTCGACAGGGCGTAGAAAAGAGCAGTACTTC CASLTSTGRRKEQYF
TRBJ2-7 NA NA TRBV9 TGTGCCAGCAGCGTAGGGTGGGGGAACTCCTACGAGCAGTACTTC CASSVGWGNSYEQYF
TRBJ2-2 NA TRBD2 TRBV5-1 TGCGCCAGCAGTCTCTTTCCCGGGACTAGCCGGAACACCGGGGAGCTGTTTTTT CASSLFPGTSRNTGELFF
TRBJ2-6 NA TRBD1 TRBV5-1 TGCGCCAGCAGGTTAGTCGGGGACAGGAAATCTGGGGCCAACGTCCTGACTTTC CASRLVGDRKSGANVLTF
TRBJ2-3 NA NA TRBV7-2 TGTGCCAGCAGCTCCTCGGACCCGACAGATACGCAGTATTTT CASSSSDPTDTQYF
TRBJ2-1 NA TRBD2 TRBV30 TGTGCCTACGGAGCGGGAGCAAATGAGCAGTTCTTC CAYGAGANEQFF
TRBJ2-7 NA NA TRBV28 TGTGCCAGCAGTTTTCCGGGCGCGGGCAGAGTCCACAGCTTC CASSFPGAGRVHSF
TRBJ2-5 NA TRBD2 TRBV7-2 TGTGCCAGCAGCCTAGGCGGGGGGGTCCAAGAGACCCAGTACTTC CASSLGGGVQETQYF
TRBJ2-7 NA TRBD2 TRBV6-5 TGTGCCAGCAGTTACGCTAGCGGGGTATACGAGCAGTACTTC CASSYASGVYEQYF
TRBJ1-1 NA NA TRBV5-1 TGCGCCAGCAGCTTAGGGGCACCTAACACTGAAGCTTTCTTT CASSLGAPNTEAFF
TRBJ2-3 NA TRBD1 TRBV2 TGTGCCAACTCCCGGGACAGGGCGGATACGCAGTATTTT CANSRDRADTQYF
TRBJ2-1 NA TRBD2 TRBV7-2 TGTGCCAGCAGCTTAGGGGGGACTATCCAGAATGAGCAGTTCTTC CASSLGGTIQNEQFF
TRBJ2-7 few NA TRBV4-1 TGCGCCAGCAGCCAAGGCAGTTTAGTGAGCTACGAGCAGTACTTC CASSQGSLVSYEQYF
TRBJ2-7 NA NA TRBV7-9 TGTGCCAGCAACCCCCTTATAGTTAGGGGGGTCTACGAGCAGTACTTC CASNPLIVRGVYEQYF
TRBJ1-1 NA TRBD1 TRBV2 TGTGCCACTGGACAGGGCACTGAAGCTTTCTTT CATGQGTEAFF
TRBJ1-1 once NA TRBV5-1 TGCGCCAGCAGAGGTAATGGGGAAACTACTGAAGCTTTCTTT CASRGNGETTEAFF
TRBJ2-2 NA NA TRBV28 TGTGCCAGCATGCTGGGGGGCGTAGGCGTCGCCGGGGAGCTGTTTTTT CASMLGGVGVAGELFF
TRBJ2-4 NA NA TRBV28 TGTGCCAGCAGTTTACCGAACAGGGTAGCCAAAAACATTCAGTACTTC CASSLPNRVAKNIQYF
TRBJ2-7 NA TRBD2 TRBV5-5 TGTGCCAGCAGCTTGGCCTTAGCGGGAGCTTACGAGCAGTACTTC CASSLALAGAYEQYF
TRBJ1-1 NA NA TRBV5-4 TGTGCCAGCAGCCAAAACCCAACACCCTCTGAAGCTTTCTTT CASSQNPTPSEAFF
TRBJ1-1 NA NA TRBV11-2 TGTGCCAGCAGCCATAAGTCAGAAGCTTTCTTT CASSHKSEAFF
TRBJ2-1 NA NA TRBV13 TGTGCCAGCAGCTTAGGTCGGGAGAGAGGTGAGCAGTTCTTC CASSLGRERGEQFF
TRBJ2-7 NA NA TRBV10-3 TGTGCCATCAGTGAGGACAGTAACGAGCAGTACTTC CAISEDSNEQYF
TRBJ1-2 NA NA TRBV27 TGTGCCAGCAGTTTGAAGAGGGGGGCGCGAGGCTATGGCTACACCTTC CASSLKRGARGYGYTF
TRBJ1-4 NA NA TRBV15 TGTGCCACCAGCAGAGATTGGGACGCTATGGGTGAAAAACTGTTTTTT CATSRDWDAMGEKLFF
TRBJ2-7 NA TRBD2 TRBV27 TGTGCCAGCTCTAGCGGGGTCTCCTACGAGCAGTACTTC CASSSGVSYEQYF
TRBJ2-1 NA NA TRBV5-4 TGTGCCAGCAGCCCCGACTTCGGGCAGAACAATGAGCAGTTCTTC CASSPDFGQNNEQFF
TRBJ2-2 NA NA TRBV10-2 TGCGCCAGCAGTGGTCCCGGTAACACCGGGGAGCTGTTTTTT CASSGPGNTGELFF
TRBJ2-7 NA TRBD2 TRBV11-2 TGTGCCAGTACCGGGACTAGCGGGAACTACGAGCAGTACTTC CASTGTSGNYEQYF
TRBJ2-5 once NA TRBV19 TGTGCCAGTAGTAGACGGCACGGGGGTGGAGAGACCCAGTACTTC CASSRRHGGGETQYF
TRBJ2-5 NA NA TRBV5-4 TGTGCCAGCAGCTTGGCCCCCTCGAGGGGGGATCGAACCCAGTACTTC CASSLAPSRGDRTQYF
TRBJ2-3 NA NA TRBV6-5 TGTGCCAGCAGTAGGGGGGGACTCACAGATACGCAGTATTTT CASSRGGLTDTQYF
TRBJ2-1 NA NA TRBV27 TGTGCCAGCAGTTACCTCAATGAGCAGTTCTTC CASSYLNEQFF